Following are 21 T cell receptor beta chains from one sample sequenced in a study of blood T cell repertoires in COVID-19. Sequencing used immunoSEQ multiplex PCR; TCRdb keeps in-frame clones, though not all of them. The repertoire holds 140,000 to 150,000 clones, with about 83% as singletons. Source material: PBMCs or T cells enriched from blood (not recorded which). The receptors derive from a woman between 45 and 60 years old who had been exposed to COVID-19.

V and J are TRBV11-3 and TRBJ2-3; TRBD2 matches 11 bases. V shed 5 bases, J shed 5 bases, and the junction held 9 bases outside the gene matches. Germline assignment: CDR1 SGHNT and CDR2 YENEEA. This CDR3 region has 16 residues. The CDR3 DNA sequence: TGTGCCAGCAGCCCGATAGCGGGAGGGATGGGAGATACGCAGTATTTT. Its protein is CASSPIAGGMGDTQYF.

This clone was seen a single time. The V and J genes are TRBV19 and TRBJ1-2, with TRBD1 matching over 9 bases. V lost 3 bases, J lost 5 bases, and 10 bases stayed unmatched. The CDR3 length is 16 residues. Germline V lookup: CDR1 LNHDA, CDR2 SQIVND (reference sequence). CDR3 loop: CASSMTWDRVEYGYTF. CDR3 bases: TGTGCCAGTAGTATGACATGGGACAGGGTGGAGTATGGCTACACCTTC.

The chain couples TRBV6-2 or TRBV6-3 to TRBJ1-2; 7 bases match TRBD1. V lost 2 bases to trimming and J lost 2 bases; unmatched junction nucleotides: 5. There are 15 residues in the CDR3. Germline lookup yields CDR1 MNHEY and CDR2 SVGEGT. The CDR3 sequence: CASSYTATGNYGYTF. The DNA of the CDR3 is TGTGCCAGCAGTTACACTGCGACAGGGAACTATGGCTACACCTTC.

This chain joins TRBV6-5 and TRBJ2-2, with TRBD1 as a possible D gene (6 bases). Trimming removed 5 bases from V and 1 base from J, with 8 bases in between. The germline V gene encodes CDR1 MNHEY and CDR2 SVGAGI. The CDR3 loop spans 14 amino acids. CDR3 amino acids: CASSRTENTGELFF. Here the CDR3 DNA reads TGTGCCAGCAGTAGGACAGAGAACACCGGGGAGCTGTTTTTT.

This chain joins TRBV6-2 or TRBV6-3 and TRBJ1-6; tentative D call: TRBD1 (6 bases). Deletions cut 5 bases from V and 7 bases from J, with 12 bases between. The CDR3 covers 14 residues. Per germline, CDR1 MNHEY and CDR2 SVGEGT. The CDR3 here is CASSLDRPNSPLHF. As DNA, the CDR3 is TGTGCCAGCAGTCTCGACAGGCCAAATTCACCCCTCCACTTT.

The table lists this clone with a count of one. The chain carries TRBV6-1 and TRBJ2-1, with 10 bases aligning to TRBD2. The germline V gene has CDR1 MNHNS and CDR2 SASEGT. V was clipped by 1 base and J by 4 bases; unmatched bases: 1. This CDR3 spans 15 amino acids. The CDR3 region is CASSEGTSGYNEQFF. The CDR3 DNA sequence: TGTGCCAGCAGTGAAGGGACTAGCGGTTACAATGAGCAGTTCTTC.

The chain recombines TRBV29-1 with TRBJ2-2; TRBD2 agrees at 12 bases. V shed 5 bases and J 1 base; nucleotides not matched to a gene: 5. Germline assignment: CDR1 SQVTM and CDR2 ANQGSEA. There are 16 residues in the CDR3. As DNA, the CDR3 is TGCAGCGTTTCAGGACTAGCGGGGTTGAACACCGGGGAGCTGTTTTTT. Translation gives CSVSGLAGLNTGELFF.

CDR3 sequence: CASSPWTQGGEKLFF. Here the CDR3 DNA reads TGTGCCAGTAGCCCATGGACCCAGGGAGGTGAAAAACTGTTTTTT. This rearrangement joins TRBV19 to TRBJ1-4; TRBD1 might be the D (5 bases). V was cut by 6 bases and J by 7 bases, with 18 bases left in between. This CDR3 spans 15 amino acids. CDR1 and CDR2 from the germline V gene are LNHDA and SQIVND (reference sequence).

The table lists this clone with a count of one. CDR3: CASIPVGSGAYNEQFF. The CDR3 DNA reads as TGTGCCAGCATCCCGGTGGGTAGCGGGGCATACAATGAGCAGTTCTTC. The V gene is TRBV7-8, the J gene TRBJ2-1, with 8 bases lining up with TRBD2. Germline CDR1 and CDR2: SGHVS and FQNEAQ. V trimming: 7 bases; J trimming: 4 bases; junction bases outside the gene matches: 12. This CDR3 has 16 residues.

This clone was recorded a few times. The chain has TRBV28 and TRBJ1-5; D might be TRBD1 (5 bases). The V end was cut by 5 bases, the J end by 9 bases, with 14 bases between. Germline CDR1 is MDHEN and CDR2 is SYDVKM. The CDR3 runs to 13 residues. CDR3: CASSTGEPMPQHF. DNA of the CDR3: TGTGCCAGCAGTACAGGCGAACCTATGCCCCAGCATTTT.

J is TRBJ1-1 and V is TRBV21-1; the table calls TRBD1, which could not be checked here. TRBV21-1 is given as a pseudogene. CDR3 size: 17 residues. The CDR3 sequence: CASSKALGTGVPTEAFF. In DNA form, the CDR3 reads TGTGCCAGCAGCAAAGCCCTCGGGACAGGGGTCCCCACTGAAGCTTTCTTT.

The J gene is TRBJ2-3, the V gene TRBV10-1; possibly TRBD1 for D (7 bases). Trimming left V 4 bases short and J 6 bases short, with 17 bases between. CDR3 size: 15 residues. Germline V gene sequence: CDR1 WNHNN, CDR2 SYGVQD (reference sequence). The CDR3 loop is CASSAGDRATDTQYF. CDR3 nucleotides: TGCGCCAGCAGTGCGGGAGACAGGGCGACCGATACGCAGTATTTT.

This clone was recorded once. The chain links TRBV7-2 to TRBJ2-4; D not resolved. V lost 1 base and J 11 bases, leaving 9 bases between the germline ends. CDR1 is SGHTA, CDR2 FQGNSA, per germline. The CDR3 covers 12 residues. The CDR3 spells CASSLGVSFQYF. CDR3 nucleotides: TGTGCCAGCAGCTTAGGAGTGAGCTTTCAGTACTTC.

This chain links TRBV6-4 with TRBJ2-2; 12 bases agree with TRBD2. The CDR3 is made up of 15 amino acids. Germline loops: CDR1 MRHNA, CDR2 SNTAGT. The trim removed 6 bases at V and 6 bases at J, leaving 5 bases unmatched. The CDR3 coding sequence is TGTGCCAGCAGCCCGGGACTAGCGGGTCCCGGGGAGCTGTTTTTT. This codes for CASSPGLAGPGELFF.

The chain recombines TRBV2 with TRBJ1-2, with D unresolved. The germline V gene encodes CDR1 SNHLY and CDR2 FYNNEI. The CDR3 totals 15 residues. V lost 2 bases, J lost 2 bases, and 12 bases lay in between. CDR3 sequence reads: CASSERQAENYGYTF. The CDR3 nucleotides read TGTGCCAGCAGTGAACGGCAGGCTGAGAACTATGGCTACACCTTC.

The chain recombines TRBV5-1 with TRBJ1-1; the D gene is possibly TRBD1 (5 bases). V lost 7 bases, J lost 0 bases, and 10 bases lay in between. The germline V gene encodes CDR1 SGHRS and CDR2 YFSETQ. The CDR3 totals 13 residues. Here the CDR3 reads CASSGHLNTEAFF. For the CDR3, the DNA is TGCGCCAGCTCTGGACACTTGAACACTGAAGCTTTCTTT.

The chain couples TRBV28 to TRBJ2-1; TRBD1 matches at 8 bases. Trimming at V came to 2 bases and at J to 13 bases, leaving 7 bases not matched to a gene. The germline CDR1 and CDR2 sequences are MDHEN and SYDVKM. There are 13 residues in the CDR3. In nucleotides, the CDR3 is TGTGCCAGCAGTTTAGGCAGGACAGGGTCTCAGTTCTTC. This sequence encodes CASSLGRTGSQFF.

This chain links TRBV11-1 with TRBJ1-6; no definite D call. The CDR3 has 15 residues. Per the germline V gene, CDR1 is SGHAT and CDR2 is FQDESV (reference sequence). Trimming shortened V by 2 bases and J by 7 bases, and 12 bases separated the two germline ends. The DNA for the CDR3 is TGTGCCAGCAGCTTAATCGCCGTCAGGAATTCACCCCTCCACTTT. Translation gives CASSLIAVRNSPLHF. The variable domain in full, completed from reference TRBV11-1 and TRBJ1-6, reads EAEVAQSPRYKITEKSQAVAFWCDPISGHATLYWYRQILGQGPELLVQFQDESVVDDSQLPKDRFSAERLKGVDSTLKIQPAELGDSAMYLCASSLIAVRNSPLHFGNGTRLTVT.

V gene TRBV4-1 combines with J gene TRBJ2-7; 8 positions match TRBD1. This CDR3 contains 16 residues. Germline CDR1 and CDR2: MGHRA and YSYEKL. J gave up 1 base and V 4 bases, and 9 bases lay outside the gene matches. CDR3 region: CASSLLGQGRSYEQYF. CDR3 bases: TGCGCCAGCAGCCTTCTTGGACAGGGAAGGTCCTACGAGCAGTACTTC.

J is TRBJ2-1 and V is TRBV19; D ambiguous. From germline, CDR1 is LNHDA and CDR2 SQIVND (reference sequence). Trimming stripped 4 bases from V and 3 bases from J, with 10 bases between. The length of the CDR3 is 14 residues. The CDR3 DNA follows: TGTGCCAGTAGTAGCGGCTCTCACTACAATGAGCAGTTCTTC. Translated, it gives CASSSGSHYNEQFF.

The chain joins TRBV11-2 to TRBJ2-7; TRBD2 aligns across 9 bases. Per the germline V gene, CDR1 is SGHAT and CDR2 is FQNNGV. CDR3 length: 15 amino acids. With 1 base clipped from V and 2 bases from J, the junction kept 3 bases outside the gene matches. CDR3 sequence: CASSLGLAGTYEQYF. For the CDR3, the DNA is TGTGCCAGCAGCTTAGGCCTAGCGGGGACCTACGAGCAGTACTTC.